The TCR beta chain described here comes from a study of cytotoxic CD8 clonotypes in ibrutinib-treated CLL (dated by TCRdb to about 2021). Study-wide context: In this cohort, around 14 patients were treatment-naive and roughly ten were relapsed/refractory, while approximately 18 had unmutated IGHV. An average of around 260,000 productive templates and 94,082 productive rearrangements was obtained per sample. Cryopreserved peripheral blood mononuclear cells were obtained before treatment, at response, and at either sustained remission or disease progression. Responses were partial in approximately 24 patients and complete in 2; after median roughly 69 months follow-up, roughly 14 stayed in remission and around 12 progressed. Samples at response were collected after a median of about twelve months of treatment, with a range of 6 to 36 months. Longitudinal samples were obtainable from about 30% of the roughly 90 participants in the trial. Patients were still on ibrutinib when every remission and progressive disease sample was collected.

The goal of deep resolution MiSeq sequencing was a depth between 1 in 1 million and 1 in 200,000 T cells, and coverage averaged 10x per clonotype. TCR beta libraries were generated with the immunoSEQ hsTCRB Kit. The authors processed their data as follows. The data were analyzed with ImmunoSEQ Analyzer and ImmunoSEQ Data Assistant, and V, D and J gene assignments followed IMGT definitions. Clonality was computed as one minus normalized Shannon entropy of productive rearrangement frequencies, ranging from 0 to 1. Only overrepresented clonotypes making up at least 0.05% of each patient's repertoire were included in the public clonotype analysis. Thirteen age-matched healthy donor repertoires from immuneACCESS served as clonality controls. TCRdb carries this immuneACCESS record with in-frame sequences only. Its versions omit some clonotypes, under half of them owing to an unresolved V gene in the studies checked, with the rest unexplained. Clone size and V and J calls were adopted from that table, with D and trimming inferred from the DNA. The sample includes about 140,000 clones, with around 93% observed a single time. 11% of the sample is held by the ten biggest clonotypes.

The study at large found these results: At ibrutinib response clonality went up, during sustained remission it held steady, and at progression it dropped back toward baseline. Baseline clonality was found to be higher than that of age-matched healthy donors and was strongly correlated with circulating CD8+ T-cell counts. Sustained-remission and progressing patients did not have matched sampling times, and lymph node repertoires were not examined. Public clonotypes were rare and either shrank or stayed stable during treatment, and the rise in clonality at ibrutinib response reflected expansion of private clonotypes.

As encoded in the germline V gene, CDR1 is SGDLS while CDR2 is YYNGEE. From V the trimming removes 0 bases and from J it removes 4 bases, while the gene matches leave 7 bases of the junction unaccounted for. The CDR3 runs 18 amino acids, cysteine and phenylalanine included. Only the CDR3 DNA is retained, 54 bases long and in frame from the first base. With regard to this clone: The target of this receptor is not known. Base qualities are not provided; no much larger clone lies one nucleotide away.

The sample's time point label, in plain terms: eleven to twelve months on ibrutinib. Roughly 2.2 micrograms of genomic DNA were extracted from cryopreserved PBMCs for TCR beta library preparation. Longitudinal blood samples from CLL patients on ibrutinib monotherapy were analyzed using high-throughput TCR beta sequencing. The patients took part in an open-label, single-center phase 2 trial of ibrutinib monotherapy. The chain was built from TRBV9 and TRBJ2-3, with TRBD2 identical over 14 junction bases. This specimen consisted of PBMCs, obtained after 12 months of ibrutinib treatment. The source of this sequence is a human donor with chronic lymphocytic leukemia. The DNA reads as follows: TGTGCCAGCAGCGTAGCTAAGGGACTAGCGGGAGTACCAGATACGCAGTATTTT. Its coded protein is CASSVAKGLAGVPDTQYF. The CDR3 plus the reference TRBV9 and TRBJ2-3 genes for the other parts give the full variable domain: DSGVTQTPKHLITATGQRVTLRCSPRSGDLSVYWYQQSLDQGLQFLIQYYNGEERAKGNILERFSAQQFPDLHSELNLSSLELGDSALYFCASSVAKGLAGVPDTQYFGPGTRLTVL.